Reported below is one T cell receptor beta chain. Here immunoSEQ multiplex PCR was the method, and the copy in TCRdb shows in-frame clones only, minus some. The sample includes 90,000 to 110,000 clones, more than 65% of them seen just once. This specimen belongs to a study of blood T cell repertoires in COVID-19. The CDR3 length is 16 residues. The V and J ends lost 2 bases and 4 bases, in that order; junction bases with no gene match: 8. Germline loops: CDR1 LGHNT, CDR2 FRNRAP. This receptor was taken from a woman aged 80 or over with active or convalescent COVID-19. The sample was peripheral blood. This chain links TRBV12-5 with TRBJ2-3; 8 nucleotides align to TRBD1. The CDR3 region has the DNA TGTGCTAGTGGTTTGAACACAGGGGGTAGTGCAGATACGCAGTATTTT. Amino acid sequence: CASGLNTGGSADTQYF.